This TCR beta chain is drawn from a study of T cell repertoires in cytomegalovirus infection. There are many counts of this clonotype. The antigen is unknown. Each CDR3 protein is one row after TCRdb ran MiXCR on the reads. The sample holds some 320,000 distinct CDR3 sequences, 25% to 35% seen once. Findings and limits, study-wide: HLA-C-restricted CMV clonotypes gave the most frequent clonotype in two of eight donors. Carriers of CMV plus the relevant HLA were identified by cumulative public TCR beta family frequency.

Trimming cost V 3 bases and J 3 bases, with 5 bases left between them. The germline V gene has CDR1 SGHNT and CDR2 YENEEA. The CDR3 is 13 amino acids. V is TRBV11-3 and J is TRBJ2-2, with D tentatively TRBD1 or TRBD2 (5 bases each). This clonotype was obtained from a human donor in good health (CMV status not recorded). Some clones in this sample may be carry-over from other donors' samples. This material consisted of cultured PBMCs, taken from culture after CMV antigen stimulation. CDR3 region: CASSLGDTGELFF. CDR3 coding DNA: TGTGCCAGCAGCTTGGGGGACACCGGGGAGCTGTTTTTT.